Shown below are 27 T cell receptor beta chains from a single sample sequenced in a study of monozygotic twins with inflammatory bowel disease. One entry per CDR3 protein, without DNA, is what TCRdb gives after re-calling the 5' RACE reads. In total, the table holds a few hundred thousand distinct CDR3 sequences. The sample was blood. The receptors shown here come from a human donor with ulcerative colitis or Crohn's disease, or a healthy co-twin of an affected twin (not recorded which).

This chain connects TRBV20-1 to TRBJ2-7; TCRdb picks TRBD1, but there is no DNA to check that call. Germline V gene lookup returns CDR1 DFQATT and CDR2 SNEGSKA (reference sequence). The CDR3 has 14 residues. This CDR3 reads CSASPPDRGEKQYF.

The rearrangement links TRBV20-1 to TRBJ2-3; TCRdb names TRBD1, which stays unverified in the absence of DNA. The CDR3 covers 15 residues. Germline V gene data show CDR1 as DFQATT and CDR2 as SNEGSKA (reference sequence). CDR3 sequence: CSARDPSRDGDTQYF.

CDR3: CASRAPGRGGRDEQYF. The chain employs TRBV6-1 and TRBJ2-7. This CDR3 comprises 16 residues. Germline CDR1 reads MNHNS; CDR2 reads SASEGT.

The rearrangement uses TRBV28 and TRBJ1-5. Germline assignment: CDR1 MDHEN and CDR2 SYDVKM. The CDR3 is 13 residues long. The chain's CDR3 is CASSFGPAKPQHF.

The chain couples TRBV7-6 to TRBJ2-3. Germline CDR1 is SGHVS and CDR2 is FNYEAQ. This CDR3 has 13 amino acids. The CDR3 reads CASSLVPPDTQYF.

The genes are TRBV7-2 and TRBJ2-7; the TRBD1 assignment by TCRdb is unverifiable without DNA. The CDR3 extends over 16 amino acids. Germline loops: CDR1 SGHTA, CDR2 FQGNSA. CDR3: CASSARLGTGTYEQYF.

This chain links TRBV20-1 with TRBJ2-3; no DNA is available, so the TRBD1 call from TCRdb remains unchecked. Germline V gene sequence: CDR1 DFQATT, CDR2 SNEGSKA (reference sequence). The CDR3 contains 13 residues. The CDR3 region is CSATRTSTDTQYF.

This chain uses TRBV29-1 with TRBJ1-4; there is no DNA to check the TCRdb D call of TRBD1. This CDR3 has 15 residues. Germline assignment: CDR1 SQVTM and CDR2 ANQGSEA. The CDR3: CSVRYDRGSNEKLFF.

The chain has TRBV20-1 and TRBJ2-5. CDR3 size: 12 residues. Germline CDR1 is DFQATT and CDR2 is SNEGSKA (reference sequence). The CDR3 protein is CSASWGQETQYF.

The chain couples TRBV20-1 to TRBJ1-2; no DNA is available, so the TRBD1 call from TCRdb remains unchecked. The germline V gene encodes CDR1 DFQATT and CDR2 SNEGSKA (reference sequence). CDR3 length equals 11 residues. This chain's CDR3 is CSASQGVGYTF.

This chain connects TRBV29-1 to TRBJ2-2; the TRBD2 assignment by TCRdb is unverifiable without DNA. CDR1 and CDR2 (germline): SQVTM, ANQGSEA. The CDR3 runs 15 residues. The CDR3 loop is CSVSSSGGAIGELFF.

The CDR3 spells CASSQRGILGYEQYF. V usage is TRBV3-1 and J usage is TRBJ2-7; TCRdb's D gene call, TRBD2, goes unchecked for lack of DNA. CDR1 LGHDT and CDR2 YNNKEL come from the germline V gene (reference sequence). This CDR3 region has 15 residues.

The chain is built from TRBV7-6 and TRBJ2-2; TCRdb's D call of TRBD1 is untestable without DNA. This CDR3 is built from 17 residues. Germline-derived CDR1 and CDR2 are SGHVS and FNYEAQ. The chain's CDR3 is CASRSTGGTSNTGELFF.

V and J are TRBV7-9 and TRBJ1-1. The CDR3 is 14 residues long. Germline-derived CDR1 and CDR2 are SEHNR and FQNEAQ (reference sequence). The CDR3 is CASSYGRMNTEAFF.

This chain links TRBV6-1 with TRBJ2-7; TCRdb names TRBD2, which stays unverified in the absence of DNA. CDR3 length: 13 amino acids. Germline assignment: CDR1 MNHNS and CDR2 SASEGT. CDR3 sequence reads: CASSVALPYEQYF.

CDR3 residues: CASSLVTGHPTQETQYF. The chain combines TRBV7-6 with TRBJ2-5; the TCRdb call, TRBD1, lacks DNA for checking. Germline V gives CDR1 SGHVS, CDR2 FNYEAQ. CDR3 length: 17 residues.

The chain recombines TRBV20-1 with TRBJ2-4. CDR1 and CDR2 from the germline V gene are DFQATT and SNEGSKA (reference sequence). The CDR3 length is 14 residues. CDR3 protein: CSARELLAKNIQYF.

This sequence joins TRBV30 and TRBJ1-2; the D gene TCRdb calls, TRBD1, cannot be checked with no DNA. Per the germline V gene, CDR1 is GTSNPN and CDR2 is SVGIG (reference sequence). The CDR3 extends over 14 amino acids. The CDR3 here is CAWSVKDREYGYTF.

V usage is TRBV20-1 and J usage is TRBJ1-1; TCRdb outputs TRBD1, but without DNA this stays unchecked. This CDR3 spans 14 amino acids. CDR1 is DFQATT and CDR2 is SNEGSKA in the germline V gene (reference sequence). CDR3 residues: CSASRDRGIQEAFF.

The J gene is TRBJ1-5, the V gene TRBV4-2; the D call of TRBD1 rests on TCRdb alone, since no DNA is present to check it. The CDR3 runs 16 residues. Looked up from germline, CDR1 is LGHNA and CDR2 is YNFKEQ. The CDR3 spells CASSQGRGDSNQPQHF.

V and J are TRBV7-7 and TRBJ2-2; the D gene TCRdb calls, TRBD1, cannot be checked with no DNA. Germline V gene lookup returns CDR1 SSHAT and CDR2 FNYEAQ (reference sequence). This CDR3 contains 14 residues. CDR3 protein: CASSFGTGTGELFF.

This rearrangement joins TRBV10-3 to TRBJ2-3; TCRdb's D call, TRBD2, is unchecked because there is no DNA. The CDR3 contains 15 residues. Germline loops: CDR1 ENHRY, CDR2 SYGVKD. The CDR3 loop reads CAISALAGVTDTQYF.

The rearrangement uses TRBV20-1 and TRBJ1-2; without DNA, the TCRdb call of TRBD1 cannot be checked. CDR1 is DFQATT, CDR2 SNEGSKA, per germline (reference sequence). The CDR3 is made up of 16 amino acids. The CDR3 is CSARAQGYVDDYGYTF.

The chain combines TRBV7-9 with TRBJ2-5; lacking DNA, the TRBD1 call made by TCRdb goes unchecked. The CDR3 totals 15 residues. The germline gives CDR1 SEHNR, CDR2 FQNEAQ (reference sequence). The CDR3 is CASSSPGQGHGTQYF.

This chain joins TRBV4-3 and TRBJ2-4; absent DNA, TCRdb's TRBD2 call cannot be checked. Germline V lookup: CDR1 LGHNA, CDR2 YSLEER. This CDR3 region has 18 residues. The chain's CDR3 is CASSQGRGLAGPQDIQYF.

V and J are TRBV7-2 and TRBJ1-2. Germline values: CDR1 SGHTA, CDR2 FQGNSA. The CDR3 extends over 14 amino acids. This chain's CDR3 is CASSFGLENYGYTF.

The CDR3 spells CASSQAPSERGDYNEQFF. The chain couples TRBV4-2 to TRBJ2-1; TCRdb returns TRBD2, unconfirmable since there is no DNA. Per the germline V gene, CDR1 is LGHNA and CDR2 is YNFKEQ. The CDR3 length is 18 residues.